This T cell receptor (beta chain) was sequenced during a study of CXCR3-negative and CXCR3-positive naive CD8 T cells. The overall study: Summed over all libraries, TRB reads came to around 140 million, with about 1.5 +/- 0.3 million per library.

The authors prepared UMI-labeled TRB cDNA libraries by 5' RACE. TCRdb re-called the 5' RACE reads, yielding one record per CDR3 amino acid sequence without DNA. In total, the table holds some 41,000 distinct CDR3 sequences. The germline gives CDR1 SGHVS, CDR2 FNYEAQ. The CDR3 consists of 14 residues. The specimen was memory CD8+ T cells from blood. The gene calls are TRBV7-6 and TRBJ2-7; TCRdb's D call, TRBD2, is unchecked because there is no DNA. This TCR was recovered from a human donor in good health. Some clones in this sample may be carry-over from other donors' samples. The CDR3 spells CASSWGGRGYEQYF.